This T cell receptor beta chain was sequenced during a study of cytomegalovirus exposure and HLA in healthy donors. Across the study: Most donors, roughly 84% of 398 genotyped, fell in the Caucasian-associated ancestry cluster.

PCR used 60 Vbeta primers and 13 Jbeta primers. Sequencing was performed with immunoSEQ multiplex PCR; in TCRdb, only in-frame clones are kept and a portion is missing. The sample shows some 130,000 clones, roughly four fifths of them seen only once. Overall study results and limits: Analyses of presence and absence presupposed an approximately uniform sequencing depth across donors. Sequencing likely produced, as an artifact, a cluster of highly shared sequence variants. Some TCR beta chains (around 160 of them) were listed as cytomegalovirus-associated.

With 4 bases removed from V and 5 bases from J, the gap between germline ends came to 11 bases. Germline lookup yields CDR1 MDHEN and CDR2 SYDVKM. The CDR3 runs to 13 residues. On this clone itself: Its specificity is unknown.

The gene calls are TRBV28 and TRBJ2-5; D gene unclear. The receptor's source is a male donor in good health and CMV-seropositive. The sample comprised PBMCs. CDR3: CASSWPASETQYF. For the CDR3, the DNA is TGTGCCAGCAGTTGGCCCGCTTCGGAGACCCAGTACTTC.